This T cell receptor (beta chain) came from a study of human T cells and chemical hapten exposure. For the study at large: Upper back patch tests used 0.01% DPC, scored after 6 days. Study-level points and caveats: DPC sensitization did not alter TCRs above 1 in 1000 frequency.

This clonotype was observed many times. The antigen remains undetermined. Losses at the gene ends were 0 bases for V and 2 bases for J; bases not matched to a gene: 5. The CDR3 runs 18 residues. Germline V gene lookup returns CDR1 SGHVS and CDR2 FQNEAQ. Library preparation tagged each individual cDNA molecule with a unique molecular identifier. TCRdb redid the calling of the RACE reads with MiXCR, one entry per CDR3 protein. The data show 150,000 to 200,000 distinct CDR3 sequences, with about a fifth seen just once and less than 7% held by the top ten. The time point here: patch test 1, 2 weeks after DPC sensitization. Treatment noted: therapeutic diphenylcyclopropenone sensitization with weekly scalp DPC. Those who donated were patients with alopecia, 18 to 70 years of age, and suitable for DPC.

The sample in question was whole blood, obtained in connection with sensitization to the hapten diphenylcyclopropenone (DPC). J is TRBJ2-1 and V is TRBV7-8, with 12 positions matching TRBD2. This clonotype was obtained from a woman in her forties or fifties with alopecia areata. Some clones in this sample may be carry-over from other donors' samples. CDR3 amino acids: CASSLARLAGGPYNEQFF. In nucleotides, the CDR3 is TGTGCCAGCAGCTTAGCGAGGCTAGCGGGAGGGCCCTACAATGAGCAGTTCTTC.